This record concerns one T cell receptor (beta chain) sequence. Into CD45RA+ naive and CD45RA-negative memory subsets, the CD4+ cells were split. These data are taken from a study of shared clonotypes between healthy human individuals. Study at large: The study drew on two women and a few men aged 18 to 49 as donors.

Sorted-subset replicate PCR reactions were performed with 200 ng DNA, corresponding to roughly 30,000 T cell genomes. Original processing methods: From ImmunoSEQ came sequences covering only the junction and carrying no quality scores, so filtering differed. Sequencing was performed with immunoSEQ multiplex PCR; in TCRdb, only in-frame clones are kept and a portion is missing. The V and J calls and clone size come from that table; D and trimming were worked out from the DNA. The sample consists of around 2.5 million clones, roughly 93% of them appearing once. Sequencing was done on a sample of naive CD4+ T cells from PBMCs. Described subset: CD45RA+ positively selected. This TCR derives from a man aged 18 to 30 in good health. Some clones in this sample may be carry-over from other donors' samples.

CDR3 region: CASSGQGHNYGYTF. DNA of the CDR3: TGTGCCAGCAGTGGACAGGGACATAACTATGGCTACACCTTC. This chain connects TRBV6-1 to TRBJ1-2, with 7 bases aligning to TRBD1. The germline gives CDR1 MNHNS, CDR2 SASEGT. The ends lost 4 bases at V and 1 base at J; junction bases unmatched: 3. The CDR3 spans 14 residues.